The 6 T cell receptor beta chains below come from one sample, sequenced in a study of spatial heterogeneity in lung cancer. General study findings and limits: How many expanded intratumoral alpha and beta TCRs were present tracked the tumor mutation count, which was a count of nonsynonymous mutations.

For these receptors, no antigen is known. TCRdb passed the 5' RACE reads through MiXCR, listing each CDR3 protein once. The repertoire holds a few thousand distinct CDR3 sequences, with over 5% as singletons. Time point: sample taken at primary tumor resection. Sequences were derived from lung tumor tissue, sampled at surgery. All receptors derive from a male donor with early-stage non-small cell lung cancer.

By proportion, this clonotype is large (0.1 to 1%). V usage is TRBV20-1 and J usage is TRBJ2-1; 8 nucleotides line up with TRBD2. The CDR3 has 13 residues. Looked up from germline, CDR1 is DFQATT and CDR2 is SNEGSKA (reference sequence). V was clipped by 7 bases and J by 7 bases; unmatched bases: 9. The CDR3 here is CSGHSGESNEQFF. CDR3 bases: TGCAGTGGACATAGCGGGGAGTCAAATGAGCAGTTCTTC.

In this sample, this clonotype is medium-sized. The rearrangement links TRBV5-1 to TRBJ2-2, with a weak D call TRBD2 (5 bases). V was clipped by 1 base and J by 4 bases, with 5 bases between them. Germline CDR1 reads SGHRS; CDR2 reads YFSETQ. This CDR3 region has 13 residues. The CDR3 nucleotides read TGCGCCAGCAGCTTGACTAGCACCGGGGAGCTGTTTTTT. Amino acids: CASSLTSTGELFF. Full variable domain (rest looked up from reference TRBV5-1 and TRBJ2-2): KAGVTQTPRYLIKTRGQQVTLSCSPISGHRSVSWYQQTPGQGLQFLFEYFSETQRNKGNFPGRFSGRQFSNSRSEMNVSTLELGDSALYLCASSLTSTGELFFGEGSRLTVL.

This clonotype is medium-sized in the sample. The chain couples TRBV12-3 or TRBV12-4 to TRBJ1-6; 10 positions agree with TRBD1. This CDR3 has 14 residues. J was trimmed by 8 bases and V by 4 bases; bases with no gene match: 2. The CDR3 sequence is CASSWDRGDSPLHF. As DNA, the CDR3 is TGTGCCAGCAGTTGGGACAGGGGTGATTCACCCCTCCACTTT.

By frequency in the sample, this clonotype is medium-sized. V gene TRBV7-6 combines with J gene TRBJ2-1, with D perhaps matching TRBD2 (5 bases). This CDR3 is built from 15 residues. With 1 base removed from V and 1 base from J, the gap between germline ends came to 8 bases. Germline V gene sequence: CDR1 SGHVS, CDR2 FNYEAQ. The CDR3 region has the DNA TGTGCCAGCAGCTTAGAAGCGGTATCCTACAATGAGCAGTTCTTC. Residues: CASSLEAVSYNEQFF.

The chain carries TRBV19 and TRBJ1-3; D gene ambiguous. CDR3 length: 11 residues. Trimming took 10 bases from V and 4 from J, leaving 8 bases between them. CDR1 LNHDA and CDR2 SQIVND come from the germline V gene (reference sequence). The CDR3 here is CAIKTGNTIYF. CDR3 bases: TGTGCCATCAAAACCGGAAACACCATATATTTT.

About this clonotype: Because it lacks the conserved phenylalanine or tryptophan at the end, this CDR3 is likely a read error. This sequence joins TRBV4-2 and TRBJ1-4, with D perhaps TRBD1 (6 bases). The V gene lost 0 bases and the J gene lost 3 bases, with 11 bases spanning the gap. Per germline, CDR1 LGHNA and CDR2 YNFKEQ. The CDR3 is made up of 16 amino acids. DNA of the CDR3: TGTGCCAGCAGCCAAGAAGGGGGGTCATCTAATGAAAAACTGTTTTCT. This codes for CASSQEGGSSNEKLFS.